The next 10 T cell receptor beta chains were all read from a single sample in a study of T cells in Graves' hyperthyroidism and ophthalmopathy. RNA transcripts provided the source from which TCR beta CDR3 regions were amplified. An initial round of RT-PCR targeting the TCR CDR3 relied on the HTBI primer set. TCRdb reprocessed the multiplex PCR reads via MiXCR and lists one record per CDR3 protein. The sample lists 450,000 to 650,000 distinct CDR3 sequences; 20% were seen once. Sequencing used blood. The source is a man between 18 and 29 years old with Graves' hyperthyroidism.

There are a few counts of this clonotype. The chain employs TRBV29-1 and TRBJ1-1, with D unclear. The CDR3 is 15 residues long. Trimming pared 4 bases from V and 7 bases from J, leaving 22 bases between. Germline V gene lookup returns CDR1 SQVTM and CDR2 ANQGSEA. CDR3 nucleotide sequence: TGCAGCGTTGGCCCAATCGACCGGCGGGCAGTTGAAGCTTTCTTT. Protein product: CSVGPIDRRAVEAFF.

This clonotype showed up just once. The chain uses TRBV6-1 and TRBJ1-5; no firm D call. Germline CDR1 is MNHNS and CDR2 is SASEGT. This CDR3 comprises 13 residues. V was pared by 4 bases and J by 7 bases, with 11 bases between. DNA of the CDR3: TGTGCCAGCAGTGGTTGGGCGGGGCAGCCCCAGCATTTT. Its protein is CASSGWAGQPQHF.

The V and J genes are TRBV7-9 and TRBJ2-2; no firm D call. The CDR3 contains 15 residues. Looked up from germline, CDR1 is SEHNR and CDR2 is FQNEAQ (reference sequence). V lost 5 bases to trimming and J lost 0 bases, with 10 bases between them. The chain's CDR3 is CASSMKSPNTGELFF. In DNA, the CDR3 is TGTGCCAGCAGCATGAAAAGCCCGAACACCGGGGAGCTGTTTTTT.

This clonotype occurred many times. The chain employs TRBV12-3 or TRBV12-4 and TRBJ1-1; D is possibly TRBD1 (6 bases). This CDR3 region has 14 residues. Between the trimmed V and J ends, which lost 4 bases and 5 bases, there was a span of 14 bases. The DNA for the CDR3 is TGTGCCAGCAGTTCACAGGGTGGAGGGACTGAAGCTTTCTTT. Amino acids: CASSSQGGGTEAFF.

This clonotype was counted ten times or more. This chain connects TRBV24-1 to TRBJ2-7; D is possibly TRBD1 (5 bases). Germline loops: CDR1 KGHDR, CDR2 SFDVKD. V shed 2 bases and J shed 5 bases, with 6 bases lying between them. The CDR3 contains 12 residues. Here the CDR3 DNA reads TGTGCCACCAGTGATTGGGGCCACGAGCAGTACTTC. Its protein product is CATSDWGHEQYF.

J is TRBJ2-2 and V is TRBV28; possible D gene TRBD2, 6 bases. Per germline, CDR1 MDHEN and CDR2 SYDVKM. This CDR3 has 17 residues. Trimming cost V 8 bases and J 1 base, with 20 bases left between them. CDR3: CASGGTPGLRNTGELFF. In DNA form, the CDR3 reads TGTGCCAGCGGTGGGACGCCGGGACTCCGGAACACCGGGGAGCTGTTTTTT.

This chain joins TRBV30 and TRBJ1-2; no reliable D call. This CDR3 spans 13 amino acids. Germline loops: CDR1 GTSNPN, CDR2 SVGIG (reference sequence). V was cut by 4 bases and J by 2 bases, with 11 bases left in between. The CDR3 reads CAWKADSNYGYTF. The DNA for the CDR3 is TGTGCCTGGAAAGCTGACTCAAACTATGGCTACACCTTC.

The table lists this clonotype with many counts. The gene calls are TRBV6-2 or TRBV6-3 and TRBJ1-5; D ambiguous. CDR1 is MNHEY, CDR2 SVGEGT, per germline. V lost 8 bases and J 0 bases, leaving 23 bases between the germline ends. The CDR3 covers 18 residues. The CDR3 protein is CASQNKGLWGHSNQPQHF. The CDR3, as DNA: TGTGCCAGCCAAAATAAAGGGTTATGGGGTCATAGCAATCAGCCCCAGCATTTT.

This clonotype has a handful of counts. J is TRBJ2-7 and V is TRBV6-1; 7 bases line up with TRBD2. Trimming cost V 5 bases and J 5 bases; bases outside gene matches: 3. The germline V gene encodes CDR1 MNHNS and CDR2 SASEGT. This CDR3 is built from 12 residues. Here the CDR3 DNA reads TGTGCCAGCAGTAGGGGAGGGAACGAGCAGTACTTC. Its translation is CASSRGGNEQYF.

This clonotype has more than one count but fewer than ten. The chain combines TRBV6-1 with TRBJ1-5; maybe TRBD1 (5 bases). Germline V gene data show CDR1 as MNHNS and CDR2 as SASEGT. V was clipped by 7 bases and J by 4 bases, with 17 bases between them. This CDR3 region has 15 residues. The CDR3 DNA is TGTGCCAGCAATGAGTATCCGGGGGGGAATCAGCCCCAGCATTTT. Residues: CASNEYPGGNQPQHF.